What follows is one TCR beta chain and its context. No antigen is known for it. Sequenced by immunoSEQ multiplex PCR; TCRdb stores in-frame clones only, minus some. The sample consists of more than 15,000 clones, around three quarters of them appearing once. This sample was included in a study of CD4 T cells in relation to SARS-CoV-2 and coronaviruses. For the study at large: TCR beta CDR3s were sequenced after 10-day antigen culture of PBMCs. No peptide or an HIV-1 Nef peptide pool served as negative control. Study-level findings and limits: Crossreactivity was assessed only for spike protein, not other viral proteins.

Before the COVID-19 pandemic, during about 2011-2019, CD4+ T cells were taken from unexposed donors. After nine to ten days of culture, CD4+ T cells were isolated. The CDR3 has 15 residues. V dropped 7 bases and J dropped 4; count of bases not matched to a gene: 11. Germline lookup yields CDR1 MNHEY and CDR2 SVGAGI. Sequencing was carried out using CD4+ T cells from PBMCs, cultured in vitro. The V gene is TRBV6-5, the J gene TRBJ1-2; TRBD1 aligns across 8 bases. The clonotype originates from a human donor in good health. DNA of the CDR3: TGTGCCAGCACCGACCCCGGGACAGGTTTCTATGGCTACACCTTC. This translates into CASTDPGTGFYGYTF.